The T cell receptor beta chain described here comes from a study of cytomegalovirus exposure and HLA in healthy donors (dated by TCRdb to the late 2010s). Broadly, across the study: According to an earlier analysis of 587 of the donors, 150 million to 200 million T cells yielded some 120 million unique TCR beta sequences and 276 Gb of sequence data. An early release covering about 600 HLA-typed donors comprised approximately 300 gigabases of sequencing data and around 80 million unique TCR sequences. Of the 300 to 500 genotyped donors, approximately 81% were placed in the genetic ancestry cluster associated with self-reported Caucasian donors. The study was designed to test whether signatures of past pathogen exposure could be identified by cataloging public T cell receptors. The T cell repertoires of 666 subjects were profiled by immunosequencing and related to cytomegalovirus serostatus. A separate validation cohort of about 110 different subjects was used in addition to the 666-subject first cohort. To predict cytomegalovirus infection status, the study combined high-throughput TCR immunosequencing, statistical association of individual TCRs with disease status, and machine learning. A later analysis re-analyzed previously published TCR beta repertoires from 666 donors and added high-resolution HLA genotyping to study TCR occurrence patterns. Rather than drawing on any new phenotypic data, the later analysis identified candidate immune exposures from TCR beta sequences and the way those sequences occurred across donors. In an earlier analysis of more than 550 of the donors, high-throughput TCR beta sequencing was used to judge whether each TCR beta V gene segment behaved as functional or pseudogenic. Donor age, sex, ethnicity and CMV serostatus were compiled alongside the repertoire data. A later genetic analysis used genome-wide SNP genotypes for about three fifths of the 666 donors, treating that subset as a discovery cohort. Every repertoire in the discovery cohort had been generated on one and the same sequencing platform. Class I and class II HLA loci were covered by the typing at four-digit resolution. The number of donors typed differed by locus, with about 620-630 for A, B, C, DRB1 and DQB1, roughly 550 for DQA1, some 570 for DPA1, and roughly 450 for DPB1. Roughly five DR-DQ haplotypes were handled as single units for association and clustering, since linkage in the cohort was strong. Across 300 to 500 genotyped donors of the cohort, an average of about 240,000 unique TCR beta nucleotide sequences per donor were sequenced, and roughly a sixth of those sequences were non-productive.

As concerns this clone: Its recognized antigen is unknown.

Germline trimming amounts to 6 bases on V and 5 bases on J, with 9 as the count of junction bases outside the gene matches. The germline V gene encodes CDR1 SGDLS and CDR2 YYNGEE. The CDR3, from cysteine to phenylalanine, totals 14 residues. Solely the CDR3 DNA is kept, with 42 bases framed from the first base. The cohort was made up of 666 healthy bone marrow donors. At the time of sampling, all cohort members were nominally healthy, though unrecorded immune exposures were likely present. The donor tested CMV seronegative, placing the donor among the 352 seronegative members of the cohort. Every donor gave a peripheral blood sample, and the peripheral blood mononuclear cells from that sample were used for TCR beta sequencing. Genomic DNA extraction from the blood cell samples was performed with the Qiagen DNeasy Blood Extraction Kit. Broad study findings and their caveats: An association between a missense DCLRE1C variant and V-gene and J-gene trimming of TCR beta chains was found in a later genetic analysis and replicated in an independent cohort. When HLA alleles, especially DR and DQ, strongly co-occurred, TCR associations were difficult to assign to individual alleles. Because HLA typing was missing for some donors at each locus, association tests included only the typed subset. In a later analysis, HLA-associated TCR beta chains showed more clonal expansion and lower generation probabilities than non-associated chains that were equally common. According to the authors, the approach could potentially be generalized to other disease states and immunological phenotypes. This cohort had only TCR beta chains sequenced, and the lack of alpha or paired-chain data limited which features could be detected. Seventeen rarely observed V segments, including chromosome 9 orphons, were excluded from the earlier analysis of 550 to 700 of the donors because counts were too low. A further reported finding was that TCR beta sequences accurately predicted the HLA-A and HLA-B alleles for most subjects in the first cohort. Most CMV-associated TCR beta chains appeared to be HLA-restricted in a later analysis, and the HLA associations seemed to be driven largely by CMV exposure. Presence/absence analyses assumed roughly uniform sequencing depth across donors, an assumption that may not hold. In an earlier analysis of some 540 of the donors, most TCR beta V segments appeared in productive rearrangements about 87% or about 30% of the time, broadly matching IMGT annotations. In the study, some 160 TCR beta chains were listed as associated with cytomegalovirus. The classifier was reported to diagnose cytomegalovirus status with high specificity and sensitivity in both the original and validation cohorts. Most TCR sequences were seen in very few donors, while some public TCRs were found in many individuals. According to a later genetic analysis, donors in an Asian-associated ancestry cluster had fewer N-insertions in productive TCRs than the roughly 700-donor mean. In vitro tests confirmed that a few of the cytomegalovirus-associated TCR beta chains recognize cytomegalovirus antigens. A later analysis associated some 17,000 TCR beta sequences with specific HLA alleles at a false discovery rate of 0.05. For the cohort, immune exposure information was limited to CMV serostatus. A group of highly shared sequence variants was considered likely to be a technical artifact of the sequencing pipeline. According to a later analysis, parvovirus B19, influenza, CMV and Epstein-Barr virus appeared linked to several top co-occurrence clusters. According to a later analysis, TCR association rates differed among HLA loci, with DRB1 alleles showing the most associated TCRs and HLA-C alleles showing the fewest. Linkage disequilibrium might explain the correlated functional status among segregating V segments, but an unknown experimental factor could not be excluded. Some IMGT-functional V segments, including TRBV6-2 and TRBV6-3, could not be distinguished by the 87-base-pair reads and were therefore excluded.

Library preparation was by the immunoSEQ multiplex PCR assay. The multiplex PCR relied on a mix of 60 forward primers for TCR Vbeta segments and 13 reverse primers for TCR Jbeta segments. The CDR3 region of rearranged TCR beta genes was amplified from genomic DNA with a multiplex PCR assay. The Illumina HiSeq System was used to sequence the amplified TCR beta libraries as 87-base-pair reads. Per the original workflow: In a later analysis, some 80 million unique TCR beta chains were counted across the approximately 670 repertoires, and some 10 million of these chains were shared by at least two donors. Raw reads were error-corrected and collapsed into unique sequences with a nearest-neighbor algorithm that merged closely related sequences to remove PCR and sequencing errors. To assign V, D and J gene segments, CDR3 sequences were aligned to IMGT reference sequences. For a sequence to be retained, at least a six-nucleotide match to both a V gene segment and a J gene segment was required. A rearrangement was called productive if the CDR3 had no stop codons and remained in frame with V and J, and every other rearrangement was called non-productive. Following IMGT convention, CDR3 was defined as the stretch from the second conserved V-encoded cysteine up to the conserved J-encoded phenylalanine. The earlier analysis of 500 to 650 of the donors excluded any sequence lacking an unambiguous match to a single V gene segment. In an earlier analysis of roughly 500 of the donors, V segments were called functional above 56.7% productive rearrangements and were called segregating when the between-donor standard deviation exceeded 5%. A statistical classification framework was built to diagnose cytomegalovirus status from the catalog of TCR beta chain sequences. In a later analysis, V and J genes were assigned by comparing TCR nucleotide sequences against IMGT/GENE-DB human TR gene sequences. A later analysis assigned CDR3 sequences and most-parsimonious VDJ recombination scenarios with the TCRdist pipeline. A later analysis defined each TCR beta chain by its CDR3 amino acid sequence plus V-gene family, and excluded reads lacking a unique V-gene family. As a way to deal with suspected cross-contamination and a sequencing artifact, a later analysis dropped 450 to 600 nucleotide sequences that were highly shared and had low generation probability. A later analysis calculated a clonal expansion index for each public chain from normalized within-repertoire ranks of inferred template counts. A later analysis computed generation probabilities with a VDJ recombination model fitted to out-of-frame rearrangements, and checked the results against IGoR. In a later analysis, TCR-TCR, TCR-HLA and TCR-CMV co-occurrence was scored with hypergeometric tests, and a repertoire-size bias correction was applied to TCR pairs. False discovery rates were estimated in a later analysis by permuting HLA or CMV assignments 20 times. In a later analysis, co-occurring TCRs were grouped using DBSCAN, with TCRdist sequence similarity added in when clustering inside HLA-allele-positive subsets. For co-occurrence clustering, repertoires with fewer than 30,000 or more than 120,000 public chains were excluded, along with 4 to 6 repertoires with anomalous nucleotide sharing. This immuneACCESS table, as held by TCRdb, lists in-frame sequences with V and J called but not all clones. Of the missing ones, under half trace to an unresolved V gene in checked studies; the others have no known cause. V, J and clone size are those of that table, while D and trimming were read from the DNA. The table for this sample records 150,000 to 200,000 clones. The ten largest clones add up to 5.5% to 7.5% of the sample.

The chain was built from TRBV9 and TRBJ2-3; 7 central nucleotides agree with TRBD2. Sequenced material: PBMCs. The TCR originated in a young man in good health and CMV-seronegative. Read as DNA, the sequence is TGTGCCAGCATGCGGACTAGTTCTCTAGATACGCAGTATTTT. Protein translation: CASMRTSSLDTQYF.